A single T cell receptor (beta chain) is shown here with its context. Its antigen is unidentified. The record originates from a study of siplizumab effects on memory and regulatory T cells. Study outcomes and limitations: Memory cells that were CD4+ and unstimulated gave rise to alloreactive sequences, which siplizumab significantly reduced. The diversity of naive T cells seemed greater than that of memory cells, and their alloresponse contribution seemed major.

V gave up 0 bases and J gave up 3 bases, with 8 bases separating them. The CDR3 length is 13 residues. Germline V gene sequence: CDR1 GTSNPN, CDR2 SVGIG (reference sequence). Repertoires were generated with immunoSEQ multiplex PCR, while TCRdb's copy carries only in-frame clones and drops some. This sample carries 97,000 or so clones, about 90% of them seen once, and the ten largest clones take around 1.1%. The sequence was collected from a human donor in good health. The gene calls are TRBV30 and TRBJ1-1; D gene unclear. Sequencing input: CD4+ T cells sorted from blood. The CDR3 nucleotides are TGTGCCTGGAGTGTTATCGGGGACACTGAAGCTTTCTTT. Translation gives CAWSVIGDTEAFF.